The 5 T cell receptor beta chains presented below share a single source sample, sequenced in a study of T cell responses to AZD1222 COVID-19 vaccine (dated by TCRdb to the early 2020s). Library preparation was by the immunoSEQ multiplex PCR assay. Here the immuneACCESS table is served through TCRdb, limited to in-frame sequences with V and J called. Missing clones are a known gap in these copies; in checked studies unresolved V genes cover under half, and the rest lacks a known reason. For this sample there are around 140,000 clones; 85% to 95% appear just once. The ten most abundant clones make up approximately 12% of the sample. In light of the paper, this sample's time point label describes: sample from adult after SARS-CoV-2 infection, after symptom onset. The sequencing used peripheral blood, collected after recovery from COVID-19. These TCRs come from an adult who had recovered from COVID-19.

This chain joins TRBV9 and TRBJ1-5, with D perhaps TRBD1 (5 bases). CDR1 is SGDLS and CDR2 is YYNGEE in the germline V gene. The ends were cut back, 4 bases at V and 2 bases at J, with 13 bases in the middle. This CDR3 comprises 15 residues. CDR3 coding DNA: TGTGCCAGCAGCCGCGCGGGGGTCGGCAATCAGCCCCAGCATTTT. Encoded protein: CASSRAGVGNQPQHF.

CDR3 DNA: TGCGCCAGCAGCCATGGTCTTAGCTCCTACGAGCAGTACTTC. Residues: CASSHGLSSYEQYF. The chain uses TRBV5-1 and TRBJ2-7, with no clear D. Germline values: CDR1 SGHRS, CDR2 YFSETQ. The CDR3 has 14 amino acids. V lost 4 bases, J lost 0 bases, and 11 bases lay in between.

The V and J genes are TRBV28 and TRBJ1-1; unclear D gene. The CDR3 consists of 12 residues. V was cut by 6 bases and J by 3 bases, with 8 bases left in between. CDR1 and CDR2 from the germline V gene are MDHEN and SYDVKM. CDR3 bases: TGTGCCAGCAGAGAATGGGACACTGAAGCTTTCTTT. Translating gives CASREWDTEAFF.

J is TRBJ1-3 and V is TRBV5-1; 7 bases are shared with TRBD1. The length of the CDR3 is 15 residues. Germline assignment: CDR1 SGHRS and CDR2 YFSETQ. V lost 4 bases, J lost 4 bases, and 8 bases stayed unmatched. CDR3 amino acids: CASSLQGLGGNTIYF. CDR3 in DNA: TGCGCCAGCAGCCTACAGGGGCTGGGCGGAAACACCATATATTTT.

The chain couples TRBV28 to TRBJ1-5; no definite D call. The V end was cut by 2 bases, the J end by 1 base, with 9 bases between. CDR3 length: 15 residues. Germline assignment: CDR1 MDHEN and CDR2 SYDVKM. In DNA, the CDR3 is TGTGCCAGCAGTTTAGGGCCAGCGAGCAATCAGCCCCAGCATTTT. Translation gives CASSLGPASNQPQHF. The entire variable domain, with the rest obtained from reference TRBV28 and TRBJ1-5, is as follows: DVKVTQSSRYLVKRTGEKVFLECVQDMDHENMFWYRQDPGLGLRLIYFSYDVKMKEKGDIPEGYSVSREKKERFSLILESASTNQTSMYLCASSLGPASNQPQHFGDGTRLSIL.